The entry below describes one T cell receptor beta chain. The data were taken from a study of blood T cell repertoires in COVID-19. About the study: In each case, the material was cDNA or gDNA derived from T cells, B-cell-depleted T cells, or PBMCs.

Losses at the gene ends were 4 bases for V and 4 bases for J; bases not matched to a gene: 4. The V gene's germline CDR1 is KGHSH and CDR2 LQKENI. The CDR3 spans 14 residues. Sequencing used immunoSEQ multiplex PCR; TCRdb keeps in-frame clones, though not all of them. This table has more than 300,000 clones, roughly 89% appearing once. The specimen was peripheral blood. This receptor was taken from a woman in her thirties or forties with COVID-19, enrolled during active disease. The chain is built from TRBV18 and TRBJ1-2; 9 bases fit TRBD1. The CDR3 DNA follows: TGTGCCAGCTCACTGGGACAGGGTACCTATGGCTACACCTTC. Amino acids: CASSLGQGTYGYTF.